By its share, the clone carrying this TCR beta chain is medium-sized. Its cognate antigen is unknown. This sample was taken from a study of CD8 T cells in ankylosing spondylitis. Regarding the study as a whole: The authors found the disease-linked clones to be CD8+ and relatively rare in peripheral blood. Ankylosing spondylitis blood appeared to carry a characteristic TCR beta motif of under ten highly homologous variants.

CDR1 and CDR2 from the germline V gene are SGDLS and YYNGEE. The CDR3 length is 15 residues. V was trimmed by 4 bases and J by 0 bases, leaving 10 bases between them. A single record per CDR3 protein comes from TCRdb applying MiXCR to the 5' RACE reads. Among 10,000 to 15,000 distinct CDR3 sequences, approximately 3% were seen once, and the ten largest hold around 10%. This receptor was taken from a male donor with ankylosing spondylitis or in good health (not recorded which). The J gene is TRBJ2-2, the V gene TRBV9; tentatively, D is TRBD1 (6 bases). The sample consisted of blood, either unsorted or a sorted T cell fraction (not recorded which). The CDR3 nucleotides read TGTGCCAGCAGCCTAAGGACAGCGAACACCGGGGAGCTGTTTTTT. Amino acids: CASSLRTANTGELFF.